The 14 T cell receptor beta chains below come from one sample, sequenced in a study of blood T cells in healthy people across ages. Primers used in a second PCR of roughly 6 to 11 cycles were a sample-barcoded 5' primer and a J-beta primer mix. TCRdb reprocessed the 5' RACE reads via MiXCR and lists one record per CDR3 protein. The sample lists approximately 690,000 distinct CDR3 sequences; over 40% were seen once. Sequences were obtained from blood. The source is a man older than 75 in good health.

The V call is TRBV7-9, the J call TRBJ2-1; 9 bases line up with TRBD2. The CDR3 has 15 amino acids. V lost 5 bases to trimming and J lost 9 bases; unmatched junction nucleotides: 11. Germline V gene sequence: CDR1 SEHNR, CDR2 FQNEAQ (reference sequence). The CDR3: CASSISAGGQGEQFF. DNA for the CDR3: TGTGCCAGCAGCATATCCGCGGGGGGGCAGGGTGAGCAGTTCTTC.

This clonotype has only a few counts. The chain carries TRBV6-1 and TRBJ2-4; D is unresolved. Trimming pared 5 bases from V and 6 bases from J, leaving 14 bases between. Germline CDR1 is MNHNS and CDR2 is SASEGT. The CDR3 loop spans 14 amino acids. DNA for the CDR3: TGTGCCAGCAGTCCGACGGATCCTTTAAACATTCAGTACTTC. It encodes CASSPTDPLNIQYF.

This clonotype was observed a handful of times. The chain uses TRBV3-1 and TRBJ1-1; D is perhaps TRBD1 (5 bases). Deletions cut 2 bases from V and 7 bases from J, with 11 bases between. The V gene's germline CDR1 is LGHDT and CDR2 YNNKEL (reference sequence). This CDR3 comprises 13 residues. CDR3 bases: TGTGCCAGCAGCCAAATGGGGGAAAGTGAAGCTTTCTTT. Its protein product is CASSQMGESEAFF.

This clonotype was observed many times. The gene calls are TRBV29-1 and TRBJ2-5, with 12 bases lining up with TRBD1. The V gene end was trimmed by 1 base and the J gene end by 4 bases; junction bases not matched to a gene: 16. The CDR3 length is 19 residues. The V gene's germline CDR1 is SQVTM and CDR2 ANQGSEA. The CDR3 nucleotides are TGCAGCGTTGAAGGGGGTCACACCTCCGGGACAGGGGGCAGAGAGACCCAGTACTTC. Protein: CSVEGGHTSGTGGRETQYF.

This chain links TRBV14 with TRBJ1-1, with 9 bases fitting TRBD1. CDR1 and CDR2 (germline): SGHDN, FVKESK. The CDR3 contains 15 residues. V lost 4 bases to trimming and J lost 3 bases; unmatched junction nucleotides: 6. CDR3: CASSRTGGRYTEAFF. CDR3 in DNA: TGTGCCAGCAGCCGAACAGGGGGCAGGTACACTGAAGCTTTCTTT.

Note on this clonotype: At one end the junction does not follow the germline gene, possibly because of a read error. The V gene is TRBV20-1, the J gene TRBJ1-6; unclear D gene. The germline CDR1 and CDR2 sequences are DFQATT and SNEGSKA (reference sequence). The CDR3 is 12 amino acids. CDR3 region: CSARPNEIPPHF. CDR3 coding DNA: TGCAGTGCTAGGCCCAACGAGATCCCCCCCCACTTT.

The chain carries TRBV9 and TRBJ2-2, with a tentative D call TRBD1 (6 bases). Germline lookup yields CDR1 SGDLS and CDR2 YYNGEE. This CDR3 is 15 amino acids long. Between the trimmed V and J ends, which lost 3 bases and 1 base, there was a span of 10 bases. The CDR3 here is CASSAQGKNTGELFF. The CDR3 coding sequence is TGTGCCAGCAGCGCACAGGGCAAGAACACCGGGGAGCTGTTTTTT.

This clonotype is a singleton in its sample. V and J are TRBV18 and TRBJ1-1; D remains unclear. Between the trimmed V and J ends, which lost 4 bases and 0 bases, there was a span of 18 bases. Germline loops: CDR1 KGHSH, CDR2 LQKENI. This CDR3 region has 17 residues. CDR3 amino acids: CASSLGLPRVLNTEAFF. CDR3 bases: TGTGCCAGCTCACTTGGACTCCCCCGGGTTCTGAACACTGAAGCTTTCTTT.

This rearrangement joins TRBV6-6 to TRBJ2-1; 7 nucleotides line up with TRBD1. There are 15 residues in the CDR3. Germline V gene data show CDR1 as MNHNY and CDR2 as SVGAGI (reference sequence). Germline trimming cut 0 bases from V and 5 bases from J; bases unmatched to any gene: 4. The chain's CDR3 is CASSYSDRVDNEQFF. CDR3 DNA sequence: TGTGCCAGCAGTTACTCCGACAGGGTGGACAATGAGCAGTTCTTC.

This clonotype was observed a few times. The DNA for the CDR3 is TGTGCCAGCAGCGCCCTCGGGACTAGTAACGAGCAGTACTTC. Translated, it gives CASSALGTSNEQYF. The rearrangement links TRBV7-3 to TRBJ2-7; TRBD2 matches 8 bases. CDR1 is SGHTA, CDR2 FQGTGA, per germline. The CDR3 runs to 14 residues. V lost 5 bases and J lost 5; bases outside the gene matches: 8.

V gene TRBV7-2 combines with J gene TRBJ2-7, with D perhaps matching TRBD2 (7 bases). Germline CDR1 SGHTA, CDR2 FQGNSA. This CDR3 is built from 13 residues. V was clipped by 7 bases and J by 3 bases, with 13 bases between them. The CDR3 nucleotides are TGTGCCAGCACCCCCGGGGGGCACTACGAGCAGTACTTC. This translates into CASTPGGHYEQYF.

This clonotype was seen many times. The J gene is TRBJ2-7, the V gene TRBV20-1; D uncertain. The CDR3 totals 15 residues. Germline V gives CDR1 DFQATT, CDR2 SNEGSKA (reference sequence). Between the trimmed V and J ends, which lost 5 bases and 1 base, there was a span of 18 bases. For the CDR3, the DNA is TGCAGTGCTCCCCTTCTCAGGATCGGATCCTACGAGCAGTACTTC. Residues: CSAPLLRIGSYEQYF.

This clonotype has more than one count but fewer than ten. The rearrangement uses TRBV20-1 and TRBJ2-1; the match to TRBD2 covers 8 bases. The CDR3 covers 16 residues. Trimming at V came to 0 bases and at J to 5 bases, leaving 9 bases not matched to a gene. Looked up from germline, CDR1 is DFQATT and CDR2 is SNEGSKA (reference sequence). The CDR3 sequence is CSARDPSSGINNEQFF. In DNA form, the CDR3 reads TGCAGTGCTAGAGATCCAAGTAGCGGGATAAACAATGAGCAGTTCTTC.

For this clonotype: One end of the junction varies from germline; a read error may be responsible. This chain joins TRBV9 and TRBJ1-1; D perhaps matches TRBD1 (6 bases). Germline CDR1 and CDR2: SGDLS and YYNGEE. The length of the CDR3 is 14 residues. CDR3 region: CACSVVQGTTEAFF. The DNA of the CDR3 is TGTGCCTGCAGCGTAGTACAGGGTACAACTGAAGCTTTCTTT.